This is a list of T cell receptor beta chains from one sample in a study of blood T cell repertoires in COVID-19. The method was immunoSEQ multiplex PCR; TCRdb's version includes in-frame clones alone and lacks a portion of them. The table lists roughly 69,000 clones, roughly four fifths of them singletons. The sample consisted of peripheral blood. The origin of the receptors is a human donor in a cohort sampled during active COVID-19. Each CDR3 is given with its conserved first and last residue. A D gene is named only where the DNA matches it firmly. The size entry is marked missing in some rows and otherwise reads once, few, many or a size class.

CDR3aa: CASSQDRSTHYEQYF; CDR3nt: TGCGCCAGCAGTCAGGACAGGAGCACTCACTACGAGCAGTACTTC; d_gene: TRBD1; v_gene: TRBV4-3; j_gene: TRBJ2-7; abundance: NA
CDR3aa: CASSLAQGWNQPQHF; CDR3nt: TGTGCCAGCAGCTTGGCCCAGGGGTGGAATCAGCCCCAGCATTTT; d_gene: NA; v_gene: TRBV5-6; j_gene: TRBJ1-5; abundance: NA
CDR3aa: CASTKGTSGRRVGELFF; CDR3nt: TGTGCCAGCACCAAGGGCACTAGCGGGAGAAGGGTCGGGGAGCTGTTTTTT; d_gene: TRBD2; v_gene: TRBV5-4; j_gene: TRBJ2-2; abundance: NA
CDR3aa: CASINPIPGTEAFF; CDR3nt: TGTGCCAGCATTAACCCAATTCCCGGGACAGAAGCTTTCTTT; d_gene: NA; v_gene: TRBV6-5; j_gene: TRBJ1-1; abundance: few
CDR3aa: CASSPGVTEAFF; CDR3nt: TGTGCCAGCAGCCCCGGGGTAACTGAAGCTTTCTTT; d_gene: NA; v_gene: TRBV7-6; j_gene: TRBJ1-1; abundance: NA
CDR3aa: CASSLGFPGAGNTIYF; CDR3nt: TGTGCCAGCAGCTTAGGTTTTCCAGGGGCTGGAAACACCATATATTTT; d_gene: NA; v_gene: TRBV7-9; j_gene: TRBJ1-3; abundance: NA
CDR3aa: CASSATPGTGNTIYF; CDR3nt: TGTGCCAGCAGTGCCACACCGGGAACTGGAAACACCATATATTTT; d_gene: NA; v_gene: TRBV2; j_gene: TRBJ1-3; abundance: NA
CDR3aa: CASSYTWTAMNTEAFF; CDR3nt: TGTGCCAGCAGTTACACCTGGACAGCCATGAACACTGAAGCTTTCTTT; d_gene: NA; v_gene: TRBV6-5; j_gene: TRBJ1-1; abundance: NA
CDR3aa: CASSHGYASGSYEQYF; CDR3nt: TGTGCCAGCAGCCATGGTTATGCTAGCGGCTCCTACGAGCAGTACTTC; d_gene: TRBD2; v_gene: TRBV3-1/TRBV3-2; j_gene: TRBJ2-7; abundance: NA
CDR3aa: CASSPYADYEQYF; CDR3nt: TGTGCCAGCTCACCATACGCAGACTACGAGCAGTACTTC; d_gene: NA; v_gene: TRBV18; j_gene: TRBJ2-7; abundance: NA
CDR3aa: CASSYLYEQYF; CDR3nt: TGTGCCAGCAGTTATCTCTACGAGCAGTACTTC; d_gene: NA; v_gene: TRBV6-5; j_gene: TRBJ2-7; abundance: NA
CDR3aa: CSASPSAGGSYEQYF; CDR3nt: TGCAGTGCTAGTCCTTCAGCGGGAGGATCCTACGAGCAGTACTTC; d_gene: TRBD2; v_gene: TRBV20-1; j_gene: TRBJ2-7; abundance: NA
CDR3aa: CASSRRRGTDTQYF; CDR3nt: TGTGCCAGTAGCCGACGACGGGGCACAGATACGCAGTATTTT; d_gene: NA; v_gene: TRBV19; j_gene: TRBJ2-3; abundance: once
CDR3aa: CASSQETLTRTSGVSSYEQYF; CDR3nt: TGTGCCAGCAGCCAAGAGACCCTGACCCGGACTAGCGGGGTGAGCTCCTACGAGCAGTACTTC; d_gene: TRBD2; v_gene: TRBV3-1/TRBV3-2; j_gene: TRBJ2-7; abundance: NA
CDR3aa: CASSTQIRVQQFF; CDR3nt: TGTGCCAGTAGTACCCAAATCAGGGTTCAGCAGTTCTTC; d_gene: NA; v_gene: TRBV19; j_gene: TRBJ2-1; abundance: NA
CDR3aa: CASSQVGGGRSPLHF; CDR3nt: TGCGCCAGCAGCCAAGTGGGCGGGGGTCGTTCACCCCTCCACTTT; d_gene: NA; v_gene: TRBV4-3; j_gene: TRBJ1-6; abundance: NA
CDR3aa: CASSFSGTGTNEQYF; CDR3nt: TGTGCCAGCAGCTTCTCCGGGACAGGGACGAACGAGCAGTACTTC; d_gene: TRBD1; v_gene: TRBV11-3; j_gene: TRBJ2-7; abundance: NA
CDR3aa: CASSQDGLTGLETQYF; CDR3nt: TGTGCCAGCAGCCAAGACGGATTGACAGGGCTAGAGACCCAGTACTTC; d_gene: TRBD1; v_gene: TRBV3-1/TRBV3-2; j_gene: TRBJ2-5; abundance: NA
CDR3aa: CASSPTGSEAFF; CDR3nt: TGTGCCAGCAGTCCGACAGGGTCTGAAGCTTTCTTT; d_gene: TRBD1; v_gene: TRBV12-3/TRBV12-4; j_gene: TRBJ1-1; abundance: NA
CDR3aa: CASRSGGAYNEQFF; CDR3nt: TGTGCCAGCAGATCAGGGGGCGCCTACAATGAGCAGTTCTTC; d_gene: TRBD1; v_gene: TRBV27; j_gene: TRBJ2-1; abundance: few
CDR3aa: CASSQDPRGDYGYTF; CDR3nt: TGCGCCAGCAGCCAAGATCCCCGGGGGGACTATGGCTACACCTTC; d_gene: NA; v_gene: TRBV4-3; j_gene: TRBJ1-2; abundance: NA
CDR3aa: CASSVDEAGTLYEQYF; CDR3nt: TGTGCCAGCAGCGTAGATGAAGCAGGTACCCTCTACGAGCAGTACTTC; d_gene: NA; v_gene: TRBV9; j_gene: TRBJ2-7; abundance: few
CDR3aa: CASSQEGYRMGDTQYF; CDR3nt: TGTGCCAGCAGCCAAGAGGGGTACAGGATGGGGGATACGCAGTATTTT; d_gene: NA; v_gene: TRBV14; j_gene: TRBJ2-3; abundance: NA
CDR3aa: CASSGSTSVSYNEQFF; CDR3nt: TGTGCCAGCAGTGGGAGCACTAGTGTATCCTACAATGAGCAGTTCTTC; d_gene: NA; v_gene: TRBV28; j_gene: TRBJ2-1; abundance: NA
CDR3aa: CASSFITAAYEQYF; CDR3nt: TGTGCCAGCAGCTTTATAACGGCGGCCTACGAGCAGTACTTC; d_gene: NA; v_gene: TRBV11-2; j_gene: TRBJ2-7; abundance: NA
CDR3aa: CASSLVVTGELFF; CDR3nt: TGTGCCAGCAGCTTAGTAGTGACCGGGGAGCTGTTTTTT; d_gene: NA; v_gene: TRBV13; j_gene: TRBJ2-2; abundance: NA
CDR3aa: CASSLDLIYEQYF; CDR3nt: TGTGCCAGCAGCTTAGATCTTATCTACGAGCAGTACTTC; d_gene: NA; v_gene: TRBV11-2; j_gene: TRBJ2-7; abundance: NA
CDR3aa: CASSQDEVAIAEAFF; CDR3nt: TGTGCCAGCAGCCAAGACGAAGTTGCGATCGCTGAAGCTTTCTTT; d_gene: NA; v_gene: TRBV14; j_gene: TRBJ1-1; abundance: NA
CDR3aa: CATQPHRSSSYEQYF; CDR3nt: TGTGCCACCCAGCCCCACAGGTCCAGCTCCTACGAGCAGTACTTC; d_gene: NA; v_gene: TRBV6-5; j_gene: TRBJ2-7; abundance: NA
CDR3aa: CATRGAGGTDTQYF; CDR3nt: TGTGCCACCCGAGGAGCGGGGGGCACAGATACGCAGTATTTT; d_gene: TRBD2; v_gene: TRBV10-3; j_gene: TRBJ2-3; abundance: NA
CDR3aa: CASSSEGVQETQYF; CDR3nt: TGTGCCAGCAGTTCTGAGGGGGTGCAAGAGACCCAGTACTTC; d_gene: NA; v_gene: TRBV6-2/TRBV6-3; j_gene: TRBJ2-5; abundance: NA
CDR3aa: CAWSYGGSHNEQFF; CDR3nt: TGTGCCTGGAGTTATGGGGGGTCCCACAATGAGCAGTTCTTC; d_gene: NA; v_gene: TRBV30; j_gene: TRBJ2-1; abundance: once
CDR3aa: CASSPAQAYEQYF; CDR3nt: TGTGCCAGCAGCCCGGCCCAGGCCTACGAGCAGTACTTC; d_gene: NA; v_gene: TRBV3-1/TRBV3-2; j_gene: TRBJ2-7; abundance: NA
CDR3aa: CAISATGFEQYF; CDR3nt: TGTGCCATCAGCGCGACAGGGTTCGAGCAGTACTTC; d_gene: TRBD1; v_gene: TRBV10-3; j_gene: TRBJ2-7; abundance: NA
CDR3aa: CASSVGTSGGYEQYF; CDR3nt: TGTGCCAGCAGCGTAGGGACTAGCGGTGGGTACGAGCAGTACTTC; d_gene: TRBD2; v_gene: TRBV9; j_gene: TRBJ2-7; abundance: NA
CDR3aa: CASSQDGGGHSYEQYF; CDR3nt: TGCGCCAGCAGCCAAGATGGGGGAGGGCACTCCTACGAGCAGTACTTC; d_gene: TRBD2; v_gene: TRBV4-1; j_gene: TRBJ2-7; abundance: once
CDR3aa: CATSPAGTGQETQYF; CDR3nt: TGTGCCACCAGTCCAGCTGGGACAGGCCAAGAGACCCAGTACTTC; d_gene: TRBD1; v_gene: TRBV15; j_gene: TRBJ2-5; abundance: NA
CDR3aa: CASSLALNQPQHF; CDR3nt: TGTGCCAGCAGCTTAGCGTTAAATCAGCCCCAGCATTTT; d_gene: NA; v_gene: TRBV7-8; j_gene: TRBJ1-5; abundance: NA
CDR3aa: CASSLVSSESNQPQHF; CDR3nt: TGTGCCAGCAGCTTAGTAAGTAGTGAGAGCAATCAGCCCCAGCATTTT; d_gene: NA; v_gene: TRBV7-2; j_gene: TRBJ1-5; abundance: NA
CDR3aa: CATSDPGKLARNEQFF; CDR3nt: TGTGCCACCAGTGACCCTGGAAAACTAGCTCGAAATGAGCAGTTCTTC; d_gene: NA; v_gene: TRBV24-1; j_gene: TRBJ2-1; abundance: once
CDR3aa: CSAPLLEGTYNEQFF; CDR3nt: TGCAGCGCTCCGTTGCTGGAGGGGACCTACAATGAGCAGTTCTTC; d_gene: NA; v_gene: TRBV29-1; j_gene: TRBJ2-1; abundance: NA
CDR3aa: CAISETPSGYSSGANVLTF; CDR3nt: TGTGCCATCAGTGAAACCCCTAGCGGGTATAGCTCTGGGGCCAACGTCCTGACTTTC; d_gene: TRBD2; v_gene: TRBV10-3; j_gene: TRBJ2-6; abundance: NA
CDR3aa: CASSIDPRGSDTQYF; CDR3nt: TGTGCCAGTAGTATAGATCCCAGGGGCTCCGATACGCAGTATTTT; d_gene: NA; v_gene: TRBV19; j_gene: TRBJ2-3; abundance: once
CDR3aa: CSTWDRGVTEAFF; CDR3nt: TGCAGCACATGGGACAGGGGAGTGACTGAAGCTTTCTTT; d_gene: TRBD1; v_gene: TRBV29-1; j_gene: TRBJ1-1; abundance: NA
CDR3aa: CASKETYATGRAFF; CDR3nt: TGTGCCAGCAAGGAAACTTACGCCACAGGGAGGGCGTTCTTC; d_gene: NA; v_gene: TRBV11-2; j_gene: TRBJ2-1; abundance: NA
CDR3aa: CASIGTGIYEQYF; CDR3nt: TGTGCCAGCATTGGGACAGGGATCTACGAGCAGTACTTC; d_gene: TRBD1; v_gene: TRBV2; j_gene: TRBJ2-7; abundance: NA
CDR3aa: CASSPLITGGTEAFF; CDR3nt: TGTGCCAGCTCACCACTGATTACAGGGGGGACTGAAGCTTTCTTT; d_gene: TRBD1; v_gene: TRBV18; j_gene: TRBJ1-1; abundance: NA
CDR3aa: CASSLRLGAAGEQYF; CDR3nt: TGTGCCAGCAGCTTACGACTAGGAGCGGCGGGCGAGCAGTACTTC; d_gene: NA; v_gene: TRBV5-8; j_gene: TRBJ2-7; abundance: NA
CDR3aa: CASSPGRGRGGPWRETQYF; CDR3nt: TGTGCCAGCAGTCCCGGGAGGGGGCGCGGAGGTCCGTGGAGAGAGACCCAGTACTTC; d_gene: NA; v_gene: TRBV27; j_gene: TRBJ2-5; abundance: NA
CDR3aa: CSVLTGSPFF; CDR3nt: TGCAGCGTTCTAACAGGCTCGCCTTTCTTT; d_gene: NA; v_gene: TRBV29-1; j_gene: TRBJ1-1; abundance: few
CDR3aa: CASRDHRGYYGYTF; CDR3nt: TGTGCCAGCCGAGATCACAGGGGATACTATGGCTACACCTTC; d_gene: TRBD1; v_gene: TRBV6-5; j_gene: TRBJ1-2; abundance: NA
CDR3aa: CASSEAGLSSYNEQFF; CDR3nt: TGTGCCAGCAGTGAAGCCGGACTGAGCTCCTACAATGAGCAGTTCTTC; d_gene: NA; v_gene: TRBV6-1; j_gene: TRBJ2-1; abundance: NA